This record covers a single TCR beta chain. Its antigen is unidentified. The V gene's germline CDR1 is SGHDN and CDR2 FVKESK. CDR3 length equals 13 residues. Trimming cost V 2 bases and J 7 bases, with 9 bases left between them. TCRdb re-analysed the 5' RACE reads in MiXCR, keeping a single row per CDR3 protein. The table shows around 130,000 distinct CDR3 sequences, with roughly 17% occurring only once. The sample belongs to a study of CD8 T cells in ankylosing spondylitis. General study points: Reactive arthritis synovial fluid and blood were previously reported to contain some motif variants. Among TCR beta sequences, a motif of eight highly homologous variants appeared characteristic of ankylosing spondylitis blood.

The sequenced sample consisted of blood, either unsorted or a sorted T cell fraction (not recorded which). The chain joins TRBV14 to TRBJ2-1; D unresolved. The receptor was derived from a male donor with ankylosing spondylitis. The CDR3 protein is CASSQWVGNEQFF. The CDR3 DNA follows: TGTGCCAGCAGCCAATGGGTTGGGAATGAGCAGTTCTTC.